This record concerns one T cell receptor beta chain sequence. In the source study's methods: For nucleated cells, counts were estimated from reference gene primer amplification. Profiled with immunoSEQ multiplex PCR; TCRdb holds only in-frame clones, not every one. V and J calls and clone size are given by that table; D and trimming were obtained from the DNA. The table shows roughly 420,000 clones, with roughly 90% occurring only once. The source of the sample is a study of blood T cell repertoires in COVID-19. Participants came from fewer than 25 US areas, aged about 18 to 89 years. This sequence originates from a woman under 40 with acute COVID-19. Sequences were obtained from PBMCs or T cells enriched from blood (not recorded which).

The CDR3 protein is CASSVGLAVHYEQYF. The CDR3 bases are TGTGCCAGCAGCGTAGGACTAGCGGTTCACTACGAGCAGTACTTC. The chain carries TRBV9 and TRBJ2-7; 9 bases map to TRBD2. CDR1 is SGDLS, CDR2 YYNGEE, per germline. V was clipped by 0 bases and J by 3 bases; unmatched bases: 4. CDR3 length: 15 residues.